This T cell receptor (beta chain) was sequenced in a study of blood T cell repertoires in COVID-19. For the study at large: Sites across the United States, Italy and Spain contributed samples from acute and convalescent COVID-19. Sources were T cells, B-cell-depleted T cells, or PBMCs; the material itself was cDNA or gDNA.

This clone was picked up one time. Authors' analysis steps: Nucleated cell counts were estimated from reference gene primer amplification. Profiled with immunoSEQ multiplex PCR; TCRdb holds only in-frame clones, not every one. Clone size and the V and J calls come from that table; the DNA yielded D and trimming. The repertoire holds about 340,000 clones, around nine tenths seen once, with roughly 3.4% in the top ten. V was shortened by 1 base and J by 8 bases, with 15 bases between the two germline ends. Germline CDR1 MNHNS, CDR2 SASEGT. The CDR3 loop spans 15 amino acids. The sample was peripheral blood. V and J are TRBV6-1 and TRBJ1-5, with D perhaps TRBD1 (5 bases). The clonotype was recovered from a woman under 30 who had recovered from COVID-19. The chain's CDR3 is CASSEGAPGFKPQHF. The CDR3 DNA sequence: TGTGCCAGCAGTGAAGGGGCCCCAGGGTTTAAGCCCCAGCATTTT.